This T cell receptor beta chain was recovered during a study of cytomegalovirus exposure and HLA in healthy donors. The CDR3 extends over 12 amino acids. Germline CDR1 and CDR2: SNHLY and FYNNEI. V shed 6 bases and J shed 14 bases, with 14 bases lying between them. Primers for the PCR totalled 60 Vbeta and 13 Jbeta. Profiling relied on immunoSEQ multiplex PCR, and the TCRdb table lists in-frame clones only, not all of them. This table holds 150,000 or so clones, 65% to 85% found once. This rearrangement joins TRBV2 to TRBJ1-6, with D possibly being TRBD1 (6 bases). This TCR was recovered from a man aged 50-59 years in good health and CMV-seropositive. Sequenced material: PBMCs. The CDR3 DNA reads TGTGCCAGCAGGAGGGACAATTGGTCCCTCCACTTT. Its protein is CASRRDNWSLHF. Together with reference TRBV2 and TRBJ1-6, the CDR3 gives the full variable domain: EPEVTQTPSHQVTQMGQEVILRCVPISNHLYFYWYRQILGQKVEFLVSFYNNEISEKSEIFDDQFSVERPDGSNFTLKIRSTKLEDSAMYFCASRRDNWSLHFGNGTRLTVT.